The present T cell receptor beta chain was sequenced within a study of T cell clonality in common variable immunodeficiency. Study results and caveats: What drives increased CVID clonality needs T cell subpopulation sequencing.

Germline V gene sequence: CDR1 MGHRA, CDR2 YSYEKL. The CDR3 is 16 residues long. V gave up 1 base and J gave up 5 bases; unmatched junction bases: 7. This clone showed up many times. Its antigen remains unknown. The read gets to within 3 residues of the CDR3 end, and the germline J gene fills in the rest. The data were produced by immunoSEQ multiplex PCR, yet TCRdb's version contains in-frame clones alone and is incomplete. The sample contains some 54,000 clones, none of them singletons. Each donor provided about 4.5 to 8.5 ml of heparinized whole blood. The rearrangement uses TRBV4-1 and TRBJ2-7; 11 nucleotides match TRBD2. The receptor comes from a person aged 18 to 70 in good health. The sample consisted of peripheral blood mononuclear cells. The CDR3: CASSQVTSGSFHEQYF. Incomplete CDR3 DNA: TGCGCCAGCAGCCAAGTTACTAGCGGGAGTTTCCACGAG.